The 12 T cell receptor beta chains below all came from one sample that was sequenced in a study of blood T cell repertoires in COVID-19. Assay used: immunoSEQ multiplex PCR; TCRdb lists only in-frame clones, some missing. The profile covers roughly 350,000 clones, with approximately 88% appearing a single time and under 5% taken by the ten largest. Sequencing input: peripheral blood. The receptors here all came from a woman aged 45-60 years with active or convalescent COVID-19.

The CDR3 here is CASSRVSGSSYEQYF. The CDR3 DNA reads TGTGCCAGCAGCCGGGTTAGCGGGAGCTCCTACGAGCAGTACTTC. This chain links TRBV7-3 with TRBJ2-7, with TRBD2 identical over 9 bases. With 5 bases clipped from V and 0 bases from J, the junction kept 5 bases outside the gene matches. This CDR3 is built from 15 residues. Germline CDR1 is SGHTA and CDR2 is FQGTGA. Together with reference TRBV7-3 and TRBJ2-7, the CDR3 gives the full variable domain: GAGVSQTPSNKVTEKGKYVELRCDPISGHTALYWYRQSLGQGPEFLIYFQGTGAADDSGLPNDRFFAVRPEGSVSTLKIQRTERGDSAVYLCASSRVSGSSYEQYFGPGTRLTVT.

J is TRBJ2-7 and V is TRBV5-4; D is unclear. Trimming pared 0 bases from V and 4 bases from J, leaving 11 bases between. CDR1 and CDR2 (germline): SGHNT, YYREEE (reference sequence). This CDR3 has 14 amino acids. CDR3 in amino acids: CASSLGVRFYEQYF. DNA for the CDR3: TGTGCCAGCAGCTTGGGGGTCAGGTTTTACGAGCAGTACTTC.

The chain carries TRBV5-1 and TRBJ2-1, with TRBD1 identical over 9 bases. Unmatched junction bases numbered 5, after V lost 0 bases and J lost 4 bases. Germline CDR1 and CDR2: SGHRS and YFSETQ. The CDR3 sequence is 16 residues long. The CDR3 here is CASSLDGQGSYNEQFF. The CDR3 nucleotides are TGCGCCAGCAGCTTGGACGGACAGGGGTCGTACAATGAGCAGTTCTTC.

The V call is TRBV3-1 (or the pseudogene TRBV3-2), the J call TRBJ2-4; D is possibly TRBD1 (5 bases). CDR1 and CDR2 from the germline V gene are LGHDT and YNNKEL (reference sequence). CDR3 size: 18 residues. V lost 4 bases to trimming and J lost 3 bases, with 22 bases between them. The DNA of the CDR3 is TGTGCCAGCAGCCCCATGAGAAGGGGAAAGGTGGGCAAAAACATTCAGTACTTC. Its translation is CASSPMRRGKVGKNIQYF.

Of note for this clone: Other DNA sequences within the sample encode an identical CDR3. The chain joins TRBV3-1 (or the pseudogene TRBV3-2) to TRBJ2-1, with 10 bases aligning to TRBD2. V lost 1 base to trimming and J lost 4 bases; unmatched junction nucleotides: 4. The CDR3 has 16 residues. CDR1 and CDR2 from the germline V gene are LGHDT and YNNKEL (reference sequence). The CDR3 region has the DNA TGTGCCAGCAGCCAAGCGGGGACTAGCGTTTACAATGAGCAGTTCTTC. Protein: CASSQAGTSVYNEQFF.

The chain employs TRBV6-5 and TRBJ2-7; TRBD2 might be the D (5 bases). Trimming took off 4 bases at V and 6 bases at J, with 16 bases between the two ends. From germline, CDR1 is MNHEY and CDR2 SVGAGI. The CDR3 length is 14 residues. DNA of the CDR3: TGTGCCAGCAGTTCCAGGACTGAATCCATCGAGCAGTACTTC. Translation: CASSSRTESIEQYF.

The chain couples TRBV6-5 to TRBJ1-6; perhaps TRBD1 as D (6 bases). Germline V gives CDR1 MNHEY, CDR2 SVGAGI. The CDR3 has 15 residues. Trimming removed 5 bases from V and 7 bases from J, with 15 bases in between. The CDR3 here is CASSLQQGGNSPLHF. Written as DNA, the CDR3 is TGTGCCAGCAGTCTCCAACAGGGTGGCAATTCACCCCTCCACTTT.

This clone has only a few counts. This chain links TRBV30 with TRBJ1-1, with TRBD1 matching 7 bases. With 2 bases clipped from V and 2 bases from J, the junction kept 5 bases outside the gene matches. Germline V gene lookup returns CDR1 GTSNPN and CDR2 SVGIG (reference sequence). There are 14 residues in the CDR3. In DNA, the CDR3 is TGTGCCTGGAGTACAGGGGTCTTAAACACTGAAGCTTTCTTT. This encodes CAWSTGVLNTEAFF.

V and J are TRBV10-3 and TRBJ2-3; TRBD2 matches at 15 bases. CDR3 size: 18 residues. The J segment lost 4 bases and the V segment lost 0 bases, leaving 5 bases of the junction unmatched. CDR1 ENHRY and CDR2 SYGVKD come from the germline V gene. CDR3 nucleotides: TGTGCCATCAGTGAGTCAGAAGGACTAGCGGGAGGGCCAGATACGCAGTATTTT. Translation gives CAISESEGLAGGPDTQYF.

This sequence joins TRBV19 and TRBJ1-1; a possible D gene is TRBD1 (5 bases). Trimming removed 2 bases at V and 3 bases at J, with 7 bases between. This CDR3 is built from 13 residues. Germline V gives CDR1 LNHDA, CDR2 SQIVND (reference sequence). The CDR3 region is CASSIRGYTEAFF. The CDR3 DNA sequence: TGTGCCAGTAGTATACGGGGGTACACTGAAGCTTTCTTT.

Here the CDR3 reads CASSQLMREKLFF. The DNA for the CDR3 is TGCGCCAGCAGCCAACTGATGAGGGAAAAACTGTTTTTT. V gene TRBV4-1 combines with J gene TRBJ1-4; D unresolved. Per the germline V gene, CDR1 is MGHRA and CDR2 is YSYEKL. CDR3 length: 13 residues. V lost 2 bases to trimming and J lost 8 bases, with 9 bases between them.

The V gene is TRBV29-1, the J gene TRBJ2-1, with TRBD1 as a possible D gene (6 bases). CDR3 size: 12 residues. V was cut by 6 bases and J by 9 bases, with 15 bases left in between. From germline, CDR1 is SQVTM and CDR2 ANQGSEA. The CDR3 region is CSVLAGAGEQFF. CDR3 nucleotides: TGCAGCGTGCTTGCAGGGGCGGGTGAGCAGTTCTTC.